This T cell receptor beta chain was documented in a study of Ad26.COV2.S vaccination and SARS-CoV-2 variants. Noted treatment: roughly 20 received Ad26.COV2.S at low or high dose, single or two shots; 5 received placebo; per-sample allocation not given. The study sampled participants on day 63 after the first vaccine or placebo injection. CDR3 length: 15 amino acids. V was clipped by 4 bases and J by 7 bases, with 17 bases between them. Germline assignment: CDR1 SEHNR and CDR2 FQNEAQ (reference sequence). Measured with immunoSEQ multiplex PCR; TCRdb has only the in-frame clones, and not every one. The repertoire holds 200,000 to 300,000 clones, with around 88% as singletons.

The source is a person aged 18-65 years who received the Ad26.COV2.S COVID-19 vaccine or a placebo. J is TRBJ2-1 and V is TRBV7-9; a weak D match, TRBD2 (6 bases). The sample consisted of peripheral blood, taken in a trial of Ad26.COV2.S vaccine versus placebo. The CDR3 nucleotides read TGTGCCAGCAGCTCAGGAGGGCCTCGGAGGAATGAGCAGTTCTTC. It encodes CASSSGGPRRNEQFF.